The 8 T cell receptor beta chains below come from one sample, sequenced in a study of beta chain features in type 1 diabetes. Expressed TCRB transcripts were sequenced because the entire RNA isolate underwent reverse transcription. Generated by immunoSEQ multiplex PCR, the TCRdb table keeps only in-frame clones and is missing some. Here the sample spans 900,000 or so clones, around a sixth being singletons. Sequenced: naive CD4+ T cells from blood. All receptors come from a woman between 18 and 29 years old in good health.

This clone was detected a few times. The chain combines TRBV18 with TRBJ2-1; 11 nucleotides align to TRBD2. The CDR3 covers 20 residues. After removal of 3 bases from V and 0 bases from J, the junction contained 13 bases not matched to a gene. CDR1 is KGHSH, CDR2 LQKENI, per germline. The CDR3 region has the DNA TGTGCCAGCTCACCTTTCGTACTAGCGGGAGCCCCCAGCTCCTACAATGAGCAGTTCTTC. Its protein product is CASSPFVLAGAPSSYNEQFF.

The chain carries TRBV7-2 and TRBJ2-3; perhaps TRBD2 as D (6 bases). Looked up from germline, CDR1 is SGHTA and CDR2 is FQGNSA. The V and J ends lost 6 bases and 1 base respectively, with 11 bases between them. This CDR3 contains 14 residues. CDR3 region: CASSSGLGTDTQYF. The CDR3 DNA is TGTGCCAGCAGTTCGGGACTTGGCACAGATACGCAGTATTTT.

This clone was observed a few times. The rearrangement uses TRBV9 and TRBJ1-4; D is possibly TRBD1 (6 bases). CDR1 and CDR2 from the germline V gene are SGDLS and YYNGEE. The germline V and J ends were trimmed by 3 bases and 5 bases, with 8 bases remaining between them. The length of the CDR3 is 13 residues. CDR3 in amino acids: CASSAGVNEKLFF. The CDR3, as DNA: TGTGCCAGCAGCGCAGGGGTAAATGAAAAACTGTTTTTT.

V and J are TRBV25-1 and TRBJ2-7, with D perhaps TRBD2 (7 bases). CDR3 size: 15 residues. V shed 5 bases and J shed 4 bases, with 18 bases lying between them. CDR1 is MGHDK and CDR2 is SYGVNS in the germline V gene. The DNA for the CDR3 is TGTGCCAGCAGTCCCGCCGGGGGGCGGGAGTACGAGCAGTACTTC. Translating it yields CASSPAGGREYEQYF.

This chain connects TRBV11-2 to TRBJ2-2; 8 bases are a match to TRBD2. The junction had 15 bases not matched to a gene; V was cut back by 5 bases and J by 7 bases. The CDR3 runs to 17 residues. The germline V gene encodes CDR1 SGHAT and CDR2 FQNNGV. CDR3 DNA: TGTGCCAGCAGCCAAAAGGGTAGCGGGAAGACAGGCGGGGAGCTGTTTTTT. This translates into CASSQKGSGKTGGELFF.

This clone was detected only a few times. This sample includes further DNA sequences coding for the same CDR3. The V and J genes are TRBV28 and TRBJ2-7; D unclear. This CDR3 is built from 12 residues. CDR1 MDHEN and CDR2 SYDVKM come from the germline V gene. The V end was cut by 5 bases, the J end by 0 bases, with 5 bases between. In nucleotides, the CDR3 is TGTGCCAGCAGTACTTACTCCTACGAGCAGTACTTC. Residues: CASSTYSYEQYF.

This clone was recorded a few times. This chain joins TRBV20-1 and TRBJ2-3, with D perhaps TRBD1 (5 bases). The germline gives CDR1 DFQATT, CDR2 SNEGSKA (reference sequence). There are 11 residues in the CDR3. V lost 2 bases to trimming and J lost 6 bases, with 6 bases between them. In DNA form, the CDR3 reads TGCAGTGCTAGAAGACAGGATACGCAGTATTTT. Its translation is CSARRQDTQYF.

The table lists this clone with a few counts. The chain recombines TRBV7-9 with TRBJ2-1; TRBD2 matches at 12 bases. CDR3 length equals 18 residues. Germline trimming cut 1 base from V and 7 bases from J; bases unmatched to any gene: 11. The germline V gene has CDR1 SEHNR and CDR2 FQNEAQ (reference sequence). The CDR3 loop reads CASSLGGLAGGPRNEQFF. Written as DNA, the CDR3 is TGTGCCAGCAGCTTAGGAGGGCTAGCGGGAGGGCCTCGGAATGAGCAGTTCTTC. Supplemented by reference TRBV7-9 and TRBJ2-1, the full variable domain reads DTGVSQNPRHKITKRGQNVTFRCDPISEHNRLYWYRQTLGQGPEFLTYFQNEAQLEKSRLLSDRFSAERPKGSFSTLEIQRTEQGDSAMYLCASSLGGLAGGPRNEQFFGPGTRLTVL.